This T cell receptor (beta chain) was sequenced in a study of blood T cells in healthy people across ages. General observations from the study: Unknown donor CMV status possibly confounded expanded clonotype changes. Long-lived donors exceeded aged donors in naive CD4+ cells and diversity.

Details on this clonotype: Its antigen is as yet unknown.

V was shortened by 3 bases and J by 8 bases, with 14 bases between the two germline ends. The CDR3 contains 14 residues. A second PCR of about 7 to 11 cycles used a sample-barcoded 5' primer and a J-beta primer mix. Every cDNA was tagged by a template-switch adaptor with 12 random nucleotides. TCRdb itself ran the 5' RACE reads through MiXCR, one entry per CDR3 protein. The table lists 1.5 million to 2 million distinct CDR3 sequences, roughly 52% of them singletons, with less than 2.5% in the top ten. Each donor was a healthy Caucasian individual from Russia, aged 6 to 90. The chain employs TRBV12-3 or TRBV12-4 and TRBJ2-1, with D possibly TRBD1 on 6 matching bases. Sequencing was carried out using blood. This TCR was recovered from a woman between 35 and 50 years old in good health. The CDR3: CASSFSQGSDEQFF. The CDR3 DNA reads as TGTGCCAGCAGTTTCTCTCAGGGGAGTGATGAGCAGTTCTTC.